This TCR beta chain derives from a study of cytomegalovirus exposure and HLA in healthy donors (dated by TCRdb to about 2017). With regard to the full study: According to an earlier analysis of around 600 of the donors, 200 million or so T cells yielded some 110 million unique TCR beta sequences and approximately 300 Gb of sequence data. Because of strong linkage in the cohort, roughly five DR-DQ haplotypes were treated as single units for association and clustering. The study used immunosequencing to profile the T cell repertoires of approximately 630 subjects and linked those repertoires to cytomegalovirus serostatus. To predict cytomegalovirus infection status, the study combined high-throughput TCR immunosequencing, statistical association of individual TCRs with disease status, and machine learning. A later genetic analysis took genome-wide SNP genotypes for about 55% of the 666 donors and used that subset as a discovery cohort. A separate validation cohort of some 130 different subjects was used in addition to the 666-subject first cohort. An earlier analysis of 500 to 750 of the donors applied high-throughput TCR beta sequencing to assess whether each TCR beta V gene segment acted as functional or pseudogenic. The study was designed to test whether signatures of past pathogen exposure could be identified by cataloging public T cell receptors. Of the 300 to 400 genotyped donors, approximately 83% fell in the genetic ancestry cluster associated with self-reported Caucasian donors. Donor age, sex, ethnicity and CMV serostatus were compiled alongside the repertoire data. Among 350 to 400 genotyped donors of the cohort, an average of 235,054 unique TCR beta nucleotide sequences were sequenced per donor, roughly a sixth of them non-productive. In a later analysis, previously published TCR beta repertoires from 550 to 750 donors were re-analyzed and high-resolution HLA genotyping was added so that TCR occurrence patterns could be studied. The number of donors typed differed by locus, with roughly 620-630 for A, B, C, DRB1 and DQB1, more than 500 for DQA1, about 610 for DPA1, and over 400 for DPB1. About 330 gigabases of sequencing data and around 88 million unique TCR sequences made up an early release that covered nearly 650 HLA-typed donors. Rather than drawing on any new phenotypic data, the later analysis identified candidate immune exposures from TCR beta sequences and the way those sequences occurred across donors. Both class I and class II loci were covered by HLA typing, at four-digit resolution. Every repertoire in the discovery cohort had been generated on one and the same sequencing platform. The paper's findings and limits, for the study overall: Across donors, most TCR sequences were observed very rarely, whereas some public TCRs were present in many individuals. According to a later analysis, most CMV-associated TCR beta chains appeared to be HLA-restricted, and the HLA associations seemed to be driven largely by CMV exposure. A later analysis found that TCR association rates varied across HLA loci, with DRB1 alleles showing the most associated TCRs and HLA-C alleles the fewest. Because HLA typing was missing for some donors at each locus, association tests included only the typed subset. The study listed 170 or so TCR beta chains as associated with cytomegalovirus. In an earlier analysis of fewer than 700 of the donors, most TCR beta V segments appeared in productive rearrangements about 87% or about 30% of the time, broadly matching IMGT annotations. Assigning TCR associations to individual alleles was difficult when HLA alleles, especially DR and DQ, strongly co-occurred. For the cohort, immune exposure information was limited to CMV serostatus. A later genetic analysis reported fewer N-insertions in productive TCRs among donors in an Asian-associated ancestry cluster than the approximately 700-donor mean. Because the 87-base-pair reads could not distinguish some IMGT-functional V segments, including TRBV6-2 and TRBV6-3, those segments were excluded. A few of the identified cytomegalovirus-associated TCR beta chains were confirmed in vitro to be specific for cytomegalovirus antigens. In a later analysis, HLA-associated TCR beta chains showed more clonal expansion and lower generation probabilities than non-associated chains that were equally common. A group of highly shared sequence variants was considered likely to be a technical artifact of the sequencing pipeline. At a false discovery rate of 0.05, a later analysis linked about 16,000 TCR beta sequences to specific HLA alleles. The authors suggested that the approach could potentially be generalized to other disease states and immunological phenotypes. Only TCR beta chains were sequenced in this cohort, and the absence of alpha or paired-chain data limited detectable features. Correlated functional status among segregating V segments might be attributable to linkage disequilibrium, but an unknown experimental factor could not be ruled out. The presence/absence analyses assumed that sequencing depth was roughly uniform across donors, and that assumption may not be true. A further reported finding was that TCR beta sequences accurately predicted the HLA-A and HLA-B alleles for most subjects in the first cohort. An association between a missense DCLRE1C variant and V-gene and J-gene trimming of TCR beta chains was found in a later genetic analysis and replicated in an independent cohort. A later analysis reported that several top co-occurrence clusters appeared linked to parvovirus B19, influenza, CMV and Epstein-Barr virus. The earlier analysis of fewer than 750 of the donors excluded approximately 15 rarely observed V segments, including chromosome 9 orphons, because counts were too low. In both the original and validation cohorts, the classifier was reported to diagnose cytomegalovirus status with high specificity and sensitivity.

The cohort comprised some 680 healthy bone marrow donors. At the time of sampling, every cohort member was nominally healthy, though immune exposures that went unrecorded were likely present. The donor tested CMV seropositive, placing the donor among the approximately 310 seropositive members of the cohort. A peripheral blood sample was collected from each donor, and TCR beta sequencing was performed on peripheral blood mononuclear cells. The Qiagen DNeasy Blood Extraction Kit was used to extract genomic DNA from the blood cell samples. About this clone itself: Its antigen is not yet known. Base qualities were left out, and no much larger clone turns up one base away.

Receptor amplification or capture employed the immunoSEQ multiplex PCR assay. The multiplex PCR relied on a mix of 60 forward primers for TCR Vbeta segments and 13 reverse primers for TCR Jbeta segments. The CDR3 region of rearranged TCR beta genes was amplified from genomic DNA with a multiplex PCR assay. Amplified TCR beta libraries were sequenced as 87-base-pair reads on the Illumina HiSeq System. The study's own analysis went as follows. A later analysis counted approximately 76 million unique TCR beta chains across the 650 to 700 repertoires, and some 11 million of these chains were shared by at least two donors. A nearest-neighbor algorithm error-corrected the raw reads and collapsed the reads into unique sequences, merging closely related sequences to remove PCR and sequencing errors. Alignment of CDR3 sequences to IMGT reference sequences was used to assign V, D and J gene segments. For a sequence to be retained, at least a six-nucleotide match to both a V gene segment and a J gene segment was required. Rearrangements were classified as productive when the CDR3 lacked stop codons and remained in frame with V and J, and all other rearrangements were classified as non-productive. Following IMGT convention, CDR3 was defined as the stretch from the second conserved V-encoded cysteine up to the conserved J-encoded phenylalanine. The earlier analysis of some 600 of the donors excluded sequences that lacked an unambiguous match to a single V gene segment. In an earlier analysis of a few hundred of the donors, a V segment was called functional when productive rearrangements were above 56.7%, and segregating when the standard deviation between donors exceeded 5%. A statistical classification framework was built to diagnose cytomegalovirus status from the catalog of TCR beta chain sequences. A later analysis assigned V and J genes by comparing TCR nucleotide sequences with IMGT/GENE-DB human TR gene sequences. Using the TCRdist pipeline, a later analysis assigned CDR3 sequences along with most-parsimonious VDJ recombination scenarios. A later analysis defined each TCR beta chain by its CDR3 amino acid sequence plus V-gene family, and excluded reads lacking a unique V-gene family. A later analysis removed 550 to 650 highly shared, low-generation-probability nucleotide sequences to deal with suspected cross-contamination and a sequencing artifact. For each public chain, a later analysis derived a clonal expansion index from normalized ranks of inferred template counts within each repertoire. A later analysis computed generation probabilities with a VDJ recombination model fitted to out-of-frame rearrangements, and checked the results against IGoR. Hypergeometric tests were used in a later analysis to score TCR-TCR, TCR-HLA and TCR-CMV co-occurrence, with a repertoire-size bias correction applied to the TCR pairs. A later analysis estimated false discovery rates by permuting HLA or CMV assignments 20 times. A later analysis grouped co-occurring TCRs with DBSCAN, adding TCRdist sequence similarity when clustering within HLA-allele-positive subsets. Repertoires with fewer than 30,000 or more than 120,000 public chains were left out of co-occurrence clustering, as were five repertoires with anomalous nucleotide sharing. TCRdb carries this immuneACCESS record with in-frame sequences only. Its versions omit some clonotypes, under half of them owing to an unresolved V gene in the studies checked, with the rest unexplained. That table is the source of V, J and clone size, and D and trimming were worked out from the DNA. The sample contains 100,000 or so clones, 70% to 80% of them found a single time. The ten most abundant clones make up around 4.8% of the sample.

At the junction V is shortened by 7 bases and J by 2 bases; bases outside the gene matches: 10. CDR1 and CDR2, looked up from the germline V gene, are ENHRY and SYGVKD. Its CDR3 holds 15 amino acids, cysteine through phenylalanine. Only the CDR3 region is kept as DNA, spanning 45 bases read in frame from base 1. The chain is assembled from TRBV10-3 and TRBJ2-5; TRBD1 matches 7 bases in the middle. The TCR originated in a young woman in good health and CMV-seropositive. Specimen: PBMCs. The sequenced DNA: TGTGCCATCACTTACAGGGGCCGACTTCAAGAGACCCAGTACTTC. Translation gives CAITYRGRLQETQYF.